Each of the 30 T cell receptor beta chains below was sequenced from the same sample in a study of siplizumab effects on memory and regulatory T cells. This table comes from immunoSEQ multiplex PCR, and its TCRdb copy is limited to in-frame clones, with some not included. The sample contains over 65,000 clones, approximately 95% of which appear only once. Input material: CD8+ T cells sorted from blood. Receptors originate from a human donor in good health.

The chain carries TRBV5-6 and TRBJ2-7, with no clear D. The CDR3 has 11 residues. Germline V gene lookup returns CDR1 SGHDT and CDR2 YYEEEE. Trimming pared 0 bases from V and 4 bases from J, leaving 2 bases between. The CDR3: CASSLGYEQYF. DNA for the CDR3: TGTGCCAGCAGCTTGGGATACGAGCAGTACTTC.

The chain joins TRBV5-8 to TRBJ1-1; no firm D call. V was shortened by 1 base and J by 5 bases, with 9 bases between the two germline ends. The CDR3 extends over 13 amino acids. Germline V lookup: CDR1 SGHTS, CDR2 YDEGEE. The CDR3 loop is CASSLSGATEAFF. CDR3 coding DNA: TGTGCCAGCAGCTTGAGTGGTGCGACTGAAGCTTTCTTT.

The rearrangement uses TRBV5-8 and TRBJ2-3; TRBD1 matches 11 bases. J lost 3 bases, V lost 4 bases, and 10 bases had no gene match. CDR1 is SGHTS and CDR2 is YDEGEE in the germline V gene. CDR3 size: 17 residues. The CDR3 reads CASSHGTGGRRTDTQYF. The CDR3 coding sequence is TGTGCCAGCAGCCACGGGACAGGGGGACGAAGGACAGATACGCAGTATTTT. The full variable domain, in which reference TRBV5-8 and TRBJ2-3 provide the parts outside the CDR3, is EAGVTQSPTHLIKTRGQQATLRCSPISGHTSVYWYQQALGLGLQFLLWYDEGEERNRGNFPPRFSGRQFPNYSSELNVNALELEDSALYLCASSHGTGGRRTDTQYFGPGTRLTVL.

The gene calls are TRBV15 and TRBJ2-7; 7 nucleotides line up with TRBD1. The trim removed 2 bases at V and 4 bases at J, leaving 8 bases unmatched. CDR3 size: 15 residues. The V gene's germline CDR1 is LNHNV and CDR2 YYDKDF (reference sequence). DNA of the CDR3: TGTGCCACCAGCAGACCCGGGACAGCCTATTACGAGCAGTACTTC. This encodes CATSRPGTAYYEQYF.

The rearrangement uses TRBV5-6 and TRBJ1-3, with a tentative D call TRBD1 (6 bases). This CDR3 region has 14 residues. In germline, CDR1 is SGHDT, CDR2 YYEEEE. Trimming stripped 0 bases from V and 2 bases from J, with 6 bases between. The CDR3 DNA follows: TGTGCCAGCAGCTTGGCAGGGGCTGGAAACACCATATATTTT. Protein product: CASSLAGAGNTIYF.

The chain links TRBV6-5 to TRBJ2-3; D may be TRBD1 (6 bases). Germline CDR1 MNHEY, CDR2 SVGAGI. V was cut by 2 bases and J by 1 base, with 10 bases left in between. The CDR3 sequence is 15 residues long. DNA of the CDR3: TGTGCCAGCAGTTACGGGGGCCGCCGCACAGATACGCAGTATTTT. Protein product: CASSYGGRRTDTQYF.

The J gene is TRBJ1-2, the V gene TRBV6-1, with D uncertain. The germline CDR1 and CDR2 sequences are MNHNS and SASEGT. Trimming pared 3 bases from V and 0 bases from J, leaving 11 bases between. This CDR3 contains 15 residues. Here the CDR3 reads CASSEYVGANYGYTF. CDR3 DNA: TGTGCCAGCAGTGAGTATGTCGGAGCTAACTATGGCTACACCTTC.

The chain joins TRBV4-1 to TRBJ1-4, with 9 bases that match TRBD1. The CDR3 is 16 residues long. The trim removed 5 bases at V and 7 bases at J, leaving 11 bases unmatched. CDR1 and CDR2 (germline): MGHRA, YSYEKL. The CDR3 DNA reads TGCGCCAGCAGCACGCTACAGGGGGCGGATGGTGAAAAACTGTTTTTT. Encoded protein: CASSTLQGADGEKLFF.

The table lists this clone with a count of one. The chain carries TRBV28 and TRBJ1-5; no clear D. V gave up 2 bases and J gave up 3 bases, with 8 bases separating them. This CDR3 has 14 residues. Germline CDR1 is MDHEN and CDR2 is SYDVKM. CDR3 amino acids: CASSLGVVNQPQHF. Written as DNA, the CDR3 is TGTGCCAGCAGTTTAGGAGTTGTCAATCAGCCCCAGCATTTT.

The chain couples TRBV6-1 to TRBJ1-5; D call uncertain. The CDR3 runs 13 residues. The V gene's germline CDR1 is MNHNS and CDR2 SASEGT. V lost 1 base and J lost 4, with 5 bases in between. The CDR3 loop is CASSEVGNQPQHF. DNA of the CDR3: TGTGCCAGCAGTGAAGTGGGAAATCAGCCCCAGCATTTT.

The chain carries TRBV29-1 and TRBJ1-1; no reliable D call. The CDR3 spans 17 residues. V was cut by 5 bases and J by 6 bases, with 28 bases left in between. CDR1 SQVTM and CDR2 ANQGSEA come from the germline V gene. CDR3 nucleotides: TGCAGCGTTTGGGTTTCCAGGAAGAGTTTCAACGATCCTGAAGCTTTCTTT. Translating gives CSVWVSRKSFNDPEAFF.

The rearrangement joins TRBV6-1 to TRBJ1-2; no definite D call. The ends were cut back, 10 bases at V and 4 bases at J, with 22 bases in the middle. The CDR3 sequence is 15 residues long. CDR1 MNHNS and CDR2 SASEGT come from the germline V gene. In DNA form, the CDR3 reads TGTGCCACCCCATTCGACGGGGAGGGAAGCTATGGCTACACCTTC. The encoded protein is CATPFDGEGSYGYTF.

V gene TRBV7-3 combines with J gene TRBJ1-1; 7 bases are a match to TRBD1. J lost 1 base, V lost 5 bases, and 10 bases had no gene match. CDR1 and CDR2 (germline): SGHTA, FQGTGA. The CDR3 extends over 16 amino acids. The CDR3: CASSIKGRTGNTEAFF. CDR3 sequence (DNA): TGTGCCAGCAGCATTAAGGGGAGGACAGGGAACACTGAAGCTTTCTTT.

The V call is TRBV5-1, the J call TRBJ2-6; D is ambiguous. V lost 7 bases, J lost 4 bases, and 6 bases lay in between. The CDR3 is 12 amino acids. CDR1 and CDR2 (germline): SGHRS, YFSETQ. The CDR3 region has the DNA TGCGCCAGCCTCTCCGGGGCCAACGTCCTGACTTTC. Encoded protein: CASLSGANVLTF.

CDR3 region: CASSDGDTNFYEQYF. The CDR3 nucleotides read TGTGCCAGCAGCGACGGGGACACCAACTTTTACGAGCAGTACTTC. The chain couples TRBV7-8 to TRBJ2-7; tentative D call: TRBD1 (6 bases). Per germline, CDR1 SGHVS and CDR2 FQNEAQ. V gave up 5 bases and J gave up 4 bases, with 18 bases separating them. The CDR3 extends over 15 amino acids.

J is TRBJ2-7 and V is TRBV5-6; 7 bases are shared with TRBD1. Looked up from germline, CDR1 is SGHDT and CDR2 is YYEEEE. This CDR3 comprises 15 residues. Germline trimming cut 0 bases from V and 3 bases from J; bases unmatched to any gene: 6. The DNA of the CDR3 is TGTGCCAGCAGCTTGGGACAGGGTAGTTTCTACGAGCAGTACTTC. Its translation is CASSLGQGSFYEQYF.

This clone is a singleton in its sample. This chain connects TRBV27 to TRBJ2-7; D assignment may be TRBD1 or TRBD2 (5 bases each). Germline assignment: CDR1 MNHEY and CDR2 SMNVEV (reference sequence). CDR3 length: 16 amino acids. V lost 0 bases and J lost 1, with 13 bases in between. In DNA, the CDR3 is TGTGCCAGCAGTTTATCGGCAGGGACGATATCCTACGAGCAGTACTTC. It encodes CASSLSAGTISYEQYF.

This clone was observed a single time. This chain uses TRBV5-5 with TRBJ2-1, with 12 bases matching TRBD2. This CDR3 has 15 residues. The germline V gene encodes CDR1 SGHKS and CDR2 YYEKEE (reference sequence). V shed 3 bases and J 6 bases; nucleotides not matched to a gene: 4. Written as DNA, the CDR3 is TGTGCCAGCAGCTCTGGACTAGCGGGATCCAATGAGCAGTTCTTC. The encoded protein is CASSSGLAGSNEQFF.

V and J are TRBV2 and TRBJ1-4; D might be TRBD1 (5 bases). The V gene lost 2 bases and the J gene lost 6 bases, with 10 bases spanning the gap. Per the germline V gene, CDR1 is SNHLY and CDR2 is FYNNEI. The CDR3 sequence is 14 residues long. The CDR3 protein is CASSERWGDEKLFF. CDR3 bases: TGTGCCAGCAGTGAACGGTGGGGGGATGAAAAACTGTTTTTT.

The V gene is TRBV13, the J gene TRBJ2-3; 7 nucleotides align to TRBD2. The germline gives CDR1 PRHDT, CDR2 FYEKMQ (reference sequence). Losses at the gene ends were 3 bases for V and 4 bases for J; bases not matched to a gene: 7. The CDR3 runs to 15 residues. CDR3 sequence reads: CASSLLAEVPDTQYF. CDR3 DNA: TGTGCCAGCAGCTTGCTAGCGGAGGTCCCAGATACGCAGTATTTT.

The table lists this clone with a count of one. The V and J genes are TRBV7-9 and TRBJ2-7; D is undetermined. CDR1 is SEHNR and CDR2 is FQNEAQ in the germline V gene (reference sequence). The CDR3 sequence is 11 residues long. Trimming cost V 7 bases and J 4 bases, with 8 bases left between them. CDR3: CASTPGYEQYF. Here the CDR3 DNA reads TGTGCCAGCACCCCGGGTTACGAGCAGTACTTC.

The genes are TRBV13 and TRBJ2-7; D may be TRBD1 or TRBD2 (5 bases each). Germline loops: CDR1 PRHDT, CDR2 FYEKMQ (reference sequence). With 1 base removed from V and 6 bases from J, the gap between germline ends came to 13 bases. The CDR3 loop spans 14 amino acids. The DNA for the CDR3 is TGTGCCAGCAGCTTAGATCCGGGGCGGTCCGAGCAGTACTTC. It codes for CASSLDPGRSEQYF.

The chain joins TRBV5-1 to TRBJ2-5; D is uncertain. CDR1 is SGHRS and CDR2 is YFSETQ in the germline V gene. With 1 base removed from V and 5 bases from J, the gap between germline ends came to 3 bases. The CDR3 extends over 11 amino acids. CDR3 sequence: CASSLQETQYF. CDR3 nucleotides: TGCGCCAGCAGCTTGCAGGAGACCCAGTACTTC.

The chain couples TRBV2 to TRBJ2-4, with 8 bases that match TRBD2. This CDR3 is built from 16 residues. V lost 7 bases, J lost 5 bases, and 13 bases stayed unmatched. The germline gives CDR1 SNHLY, CDR2 FYNNEI. The CDR3 sequence: CASKPASSGYENIQYF. The CDR3 nucleotides read TGTGCCAGCAAACCCGCGTCTAGCGGGTATGAAAACATTCAGTACTTC.

The rearrangement links TRBV28 to TRBJ2-7, with D tentatively TRBD1 (6 bases). Germline V gene sequence: CDR1 MDHEN, CDR2 SYDVKM. The V and J ends lost 6 bases and 6 bases respectively, with 15 bases between them. The CDR3 consists of 13 residues. This chain's CDR3 is CASSPRDIPEQYF. CDR3 nucleotides: TGTGCCAGCAGCCCCAGGGACATCCCCGAGCAGTACTTC.

The V gene is TRBV7-9, the J gene TRBJ2-3, with D maybe TRBD1 (6 bases). The germline gives CDR1 SEHNR, CDR2 FQNEAQ (reference sequence). Trimming took off 5 bases at V and 0 bases at J, with 15 bases between the two ends. This CDR3 region has 16 residues. The CDR3 reads CASSMGTLTSTDTQYF. CDR3 DNA: TGTGCCAGCAGCATGGGGACATTGACTAGCACAGATACGCAGTATTTT.

The gene calls are TRBV19 and TRBJ2-3; maybe TRBD2 (6 bases). Trimming removed 5 bases at V and 4 bases at J, with 13 bases between. Per the germline V gene, CDR1 is LNHDA and CDR2 is SQIVND (reference sequence). The CDR3 sequence is 14 residues long. CDR3 loop: CASSLTGVADTQYF. The CDR3 DNA reads as TGTGCCAGTAGTCTCACGGGAGTTGCAGATACGCAGTATTTT. The full variable domain, its missing parts supplied by reference TRBV19 and TRBJ2-3, is DGGITQSPKYLFRKEGQNVTLSCEQNLNHDAMYWYRQDPGQGLRLIYYSQIVNDFQKGDIAEGYSVSREKKESFPLTVTSAQKNPTAFYLCASSLTGVADTQYFGPGTRLTVL.

CDR3: CASSQTSGRSRWEGDTQYF. DNA of the CDR3: TGCGCCAGCAGCCAGACTAGCGGGAGGAGTCGGTGGGAGGGTGATACGCAGTATTTT. The J gene is TRBJ2-3, the V gene TRBV4-1, with 13 bases lining up with TRBD2. The CDR3 contains 19 residues. Germline values: CDR1 MGHRA, CDR2 YSYEKL. Germline trimming cut 3 bases from V and 6 bases from J; bases unmatched to any gene: 15.

J is TRBJ2-3 and V is TRBV11-3, with 13 bases matching TRBD2. After removal of 4 bases from V and 4 bases from J, the junction contained 8 bases not matched to a gene. Per the germline V gene, CDR1 is SGHNT and CDR2 is YENEEA. This CDR3 region has 17 residues. CDR3 bases: TGTGCCAGCAGCTATGCTGGACTAGCGGGAGAATCAGATACGCAGTATTTT. This sequence encodes CASSYAGLAGESDTQYF.

This clone appeared once. The chain employs TRBV4-1 and TRBJ2-7; D is possibly TRBD1 (5 bases). The CDR3 loop spans 15 amino acids. V was pared by 3 bases and J by 0 bases, with 12 bases between. Germline values: CDR1 MGHRA, CDR2 YSYEKL. The CDR3 coding sequence is TGCGCCAGCAGCCACACAGGAACCTCCTCCTACGAGCAGTACTTC. It translates to CASSHTGTSSYEQYF.